Shown below are 28 T cell receptor beta chains from a single sample sequenced in a study of spatial heterogeneity in lung cancer. Time point reported: blood at routine non-recurrence follow-up after resection. Tumor, nontumor lung or frozen PBMC supplied whole RNA, sequenced without sorting. From the 5' RACE reads, TCRdb called clonotypes with MiXCR, one entry per CDR3 protein. The table has about 47,000 distinct CDR3 sequences, more than 6.5% seen once. Sequenced material: PBMCs, taken at follow-up. The receptor set was obtained from a female donor with early-stage non-small cell lung cancer.

This chain joins TRBV5-1 and TRBJ2-7; D remains ambiguous. The CDR3 is 14 amino acids. Germline loops: CDR1 SGHRS, CDR2 YFSETQ. Trimming stripped 1 base from V and 0 bases from J, with 8 bases between. The CDR3 region has the DNA TGCGCCAGCAGCTTGTCCGGATTCTCCTACGAGCAGTACTTC. This gives the protein CASSLSGFSYEQYF.

This clonotype was seen a few times. V gene TRBV27 combines with J gene TRBJ2-2; 9 nucleotides align to TRBD1. The J segment lost 1 base and the V segment lost 8 bases, leaving 11 bases of the junction unmatched. CDR3 length equals 17 residues. CDR1 and CDR2 (germline): MNHEY, SMNVEV (reference sequence). Here the CDR3 reads CASHTGGRTGNTGELFF. DNA for the CDR3: TGTGCCAGCCATACAGGGGGCAGGACAGGGAACACCGGGGAGCTGTTTTTT.

This clonotype has at least ten counts. V gene TRBV20-1 combines with J gene TRBJ2-7; the match to TRBD1 covers 10 bases. This CDR3 comprises 17 residues. Trimming cost V 6 bases and J 2 bases; bases outside gene matches: 16. CDR1 DFQATT and CDR2 SNEGSKA come from the germline V gene (reference sequence). CDR3 DNA: TGCAGTGCGACCCGCGGGACCGCGGGACAGGGGCCCTACGAGCAGTACTTC. Its translation: CSATRGTAGQGPYEQYF.

The chain combines TRBV27 with TRBJ1-5; the D gene is possibly TRBD1 (5 bases). CDR3 length: 17 amino acids. Germline V gives CDR1 MNHEY, CDR2 SMNVEV (reference sequence). V lost 5 bases, J lost 0 bases, and 17 bases lay in between. The CDR3 nucleotides are TGTGCCAGCAGTCCAGTGAGAGCAGGGCCTAGCAATCAGCCCCAGCATTTT. Its translation is CASSPVRAGPSNQPQHF.

The chain couples TRBV5-1 to TRBJ1-5; D gene uncertain. V lost 4 bases and J 3 bases, leaving 14 bases between the germline ends. CDR1 and CDR2 from the germline V gene are SGHRS and YFSETQ. This CDR3 region has 15 residues. CDR3 protein: CASSAGEGSNQPQHF. The CDR3 nucleotides read TGCGCCAGCAGCGCCGGGGAGGGATCCAATCAGCCCCAGCATTTT. Variable domain in full (rest from reference TRBV5-1 and TRBJ1-5): KAGVTQTPRYLIKTRGQQVTLSCSPISGHRSVSWYQQTPGQGLQFLFEYFSETQRNKGNFPGRFSGRQFSNSRSEMNVSTLELGDSALYLCASSAGEGSNQPQHFGDGTRLSIL.

V gene TRBV5-1 combines with J gene TRBJ2-1, with 10 bases identical to TRBD1. The CDR3 length is 14 residues. Germline lookup yields CDR1 SGHRS and CDR2 YFSETQ. The junction had 5 bases not matched to a gene; V was cut back by 4 bases and J by 7 bases. The CDR3 DNA reads as TGCGCCAGCAGCCTCGACAGGGGGCAAAATGAGCAGTTCTTC. This sequence encodes CASSLDRGQNEQFF.

This clonotype turned up a few times. The chain uses TRBV27 and TRBJ2-7; 9 positions match TRBD1. This CDR3 region has 15 residues. The germline gives CDR1 MNHEY, CDR2 SMNVEV (reference sequence). With 5 bases clipped from V and 4 bases from J, the junction kept 9 bases outside the gene matches. Here the CDR3 DNA reads TGTGCCAGCAGTCGGACAGGGGTAGTGGGGTACGAGCAGTACTTC. It specifies CASSRTGVVGYEQYF.

This clonotype was counted many times. The chain employs TRBV7-2 and TRBJ1-1, with D uncertain. Germline V gene lookup returns CDR1 SGHTA and CDR2 FQGNSA. The CDR3 length is 13 residues. Trimming took 0 bases from V and 8 from J, leaving 10 bases between them. The CDR3 protein is CASSLALYAEAFF. The CDR3 nucleotides read TGTGCCAGCAGCTTAGCCCTATACGCGGAAGCTTTCTTT.

This clonotype was observed many times. V is TRBV10-2 and J is TRBJ2-3; maybe TRBD2 (5 bases). CDR3 size: 17 residues. V was cut by 6 bases and J by 3 bases, with 22 bases left in between. CDR1 is WSHSY and CDR2 is SAAADI in the germline V gene. The CDR3 bases are TGCGCCAGCAGCGACACTAGTATCCCGCTAGGGACAGATACGCAGTATTTT. It encodes CASSDTSIPLGTDTQYF.

The chain links TRBV25-1 to TRBJ1-6; D is possibly TRBD1 (6 bases). This CDR3 comprises 17 residues. Trimming stripped 7 bases from V and 6 bases from J, with 22 bases between. Germline assignment: CDR1 MGHDK and CDR2 SYGVNS. CDR3 in DNA: TGTGCCAGCACTGAGGGGATCCAGGGGCTCGGTAATTCACCCCTCCACTTT. It translates to CASTEGIQGLGNSPLHF.

This chain links TRBV6-5 with TRBJ2-3; D is undetermined. From germline, CDR1 is MNHEY and CDR2 SVGAGI. The length of the CDR3 is 16 residues. Trimming pared 0 bases from V and 6 bases from J, leaving 16 bases between. This CDR3 reads CASSYSNFGQWDTQYF. CDR3 coding DNA: TGTGCCAGCAGTTACTCGAATTTCGGCCAGTGGGATACGCAGTATTTT.

This clonotype came up many times. This chain joins TRBV7-2 and TRBJ2-5, with TRBD2 as a possible D gene (6 bases). The V end was cut by 1 base, the J end by 1 base, with 13 bases between. CDR1 is SGHTA and CDR2 is FQGNSA in the germline V gene. The CDR3 runs to 16 residues. CDR3 coding DNA: TGTGCCAGCAGCTTAGGCCTAGCGAACCCCCAAGAGACCCAGTACTTC. It translates to CASSLGLANPQETQYF.

Many counts were recorded for this clonotype. The V and J genes are TRBV29-1 and TRBJ2-1; 10 bases line up with TRBD1. V dropped 6 bases and J dropped 8; count of bases not matched to a gene: 10. The CDR3 spans 14 residues. Germline V gives CDR1 SQVTM, CDR2 ANQGSEA. CDR3: CSVRDRGSFDEQFF. The CDR3 region has the DNA TGCAGCGTCAGGGACAGGGGATCTTTCGATGAGCAGTTCTTC.

This chain uses TRBV6-6 with TRBJ2-1; D possibly corresponds to TRBD2 (5 bases). The CDR3 totals 20 residues. Trimming removed 2 bases at V and 0 bases at J, with 23 bases between. Germline CDR1 and CDR2: MNHNY and SVGAGI (reference sequence). This chain's CDR3 is CASSYPLSGSARSSYNEQFF. The CDR3 bases are TGTGCCAGCAGTTACCCGCTAAGCGGTTCAGCCCGTAGCTCCTACAATGAGCAGTTCTTC.

V usage is TRBV12-3 or TRBV12-4 and J usage is TRBJ2-7, with 9 positions matching TRBD2. J gave up 1 base and V 2 bases, and 3 bases lay outside the gene matches. This CDR3 spans 15 amino acids. The CDR3 loop is CASSLIAGVSYEQYF. The CDR3 DNA reads as TGTGCCAGCAGTTTAATAGCGGGGGTGTCCTACGAGCAGTACTTC.

This clonotype was seen at least ten times. V and J are TRBV11-2 and TRBJ2-3; 14 bases are a match to TRBD2. The germline CDR1 and CDR2 sequences are SGHAT and FQNNGV. This CDR3 is built from 16 residues. V lost 8 bases, J lost 4 bases, and 8 bases stayed unmatched. CDR3 bases: TGTGCCAGCCGCCGACTAGCGGGGGGGCCGGCAGATACGCAGTATTTT. It encodes CASRRLAGGPADTQYF.

The chain employs TRBV7-2 and TRBJ1-6; D unclear. The V and J ends lost 4 bases and 3 bases respectively, with 10 bases between them. The CDR3 has 15 amino acids. CDR1 is SGHTA and CDR2 is FQGNSA in the germline V gene. CDR3 sequence (DNA): TGTGCCAGCAGCTCCAAACTTGGCTATAATTCACCCCTCCACTTT. It encodes CASSSKLGYNSPLHF.

This clonotype was detected many times. The chain uses TRBV7-2 and TRBJ2-5, with D unresolved. Germline-derived CDR1 and CDR2 are SGHTA and FQGNSA. The length of the CDR3 is 13 residues. Trimming left V 3 bases short and J 2 bases short, with 7 bases between. CDR3 loop: CASSFRQQETQYF. The DNA for the CDR3 is TGTGCCAGCAGCTTTCGGCAGCAAGAGACCCAGTACTTC.

This clonotype was recorded at least ten times. The rearrangement uses TRBV7-6 and TRBJ2-1; D unresolved. V lost 3 bases to trimming and J lost 4 bases, with 7 bases between them. This CDR3 region has 13 residues. Germline CDR1 SGHVS, CDR2 FNYEAQ. This chain's CDR3 is CASSFQAYNEQFF. The CDR3 bases are TGTGCCAGCAGCTTCCAGGCTTACAATGAGCAGTTCTTC.

V usage is TRBV5-1 and J usage is TRBJ2-1; possibly TRBD2 for D (6 bases). CDR1 and CDR2 from the germline V gene are SGHRS and YFSETQ. The length of the CDR3 is 15 residues. V lost 3 bases and J 4 bases, leaving 14 bases between the germline ends. For the CDR3, the DNA is TGCGCCAGCAGCTCCGGCTCTGGGACTTACAATGAGCAGTTCTTC. This encodes CASSSGSGTYNEQFF.

This clonotype was detected ten times or more. This chain uses TRBV12-3 or TRBV12-4 with TRBJ2-3, with a weak D call TRBD2 (6 bases). Trimming shortened V by 2 bases and J by 5 bases, and 23 bases separated the two germline ends. This CDR3 contains 18 residues. Here the CDR3 DNA reads TGTGCCAGCAGTTTAACGGTCGGGGGTCCAGTCGGTAGAGATACGCAGTATTTT. Its protein product is CASSLTVGGPVGRDTQYF.

The V call is TRBV15, the J call TRBJ1-1; D is unresolved. Germline CDR1 reads LNHNV; CDR2 reads YYDKDF (reference sequence). There are 14 residues in the CDR3. Trimming removed 3 bases at V and 1 base at J, with 9 bases between. CDR3 sequence (DNA): TGTGCCACCAGCAGGAAAGCGGGGAACACTGAAGCTTTCTTT. This sequence encodes CATSRKAGNTEAFF.

This clonotype was found many times. V gene TRBV7-2 combines with J gene TRBJ2-3, with D tentatively TRBD2 (5 bases). CDR1 is SGHTA and CDR2 is FQGNSA in the germline V gene. Between the trimmed V and J ends, which lost 4 bases and 0 bases, there was a span of 17 bases. This CDR3 contains 17 residues. The CDR3 reads CASSSVGLNSSTDTQYF. CDR3 coding DNA: TGTGCCAGCAGCTCGGTTGGACTGAATTCTAGCACAGATACGCAGTATTTT.

Ten or more counts support this clonotype. The chain combines TRBV2 with TRBJ2-4; D is perhaps TRBD1 (6 bases). This CDR3 has 15 residues. Germline-derived CDR1 and CDR2 are SNHLY and FYNNEI. V shed 7 bases and J shed 3 bases, with 16 bases lying between them. The CDR3 loop reads CASKDSLGGKNIQYF. DNA for the CDR3: TGTGCCAGCAAGGACAGCCTGGGTGGCAAAAACATTCAGTACTTC.

This clonotype came up many times. The chain couples TRBV7-2 to TRBJ1-1; maybe TRBD1 (5 bases). V dropped 6 bases and J dropped 5 bases, with 13 bases sitting between them. Germline loops: CDR1 SGHTA, CDR2 FQGNSA. CDR3 length: 13 amino acids. DNA for the CDR3: TGTGCCAGCAGTGAGGGGTGGGGAACTGAAGCTTTCTTT. Protein: CASSEGWGTEAFF.

There are many counts of this clonotype. The genes are TRBV6-1 and TRBJ2-3; TRBD1 might be the D (5 bases). The V and J ends lost 2 bases and 3 bases respectively, with 12 bases between them. CDR1 and CDR2 (germline): MNHNS, SASEGT. The CDR3 has 15 residues. CDR3: CASSEWGRATDTQYF. For the CDR3, the DNA is TGTGCCAGCAGTGAATGGGGCAGGGCTACAGATACGCAGTATTTT.

The sample holds many counts of this clonotype. The CDR3 sequence: CASSEGQGLQNEKLFF. The DNA for the CDR3 is TGCGCCAGCAGCGAGGGACAGGGACTTCAAAATGAAAAACTGTTTTTT. The chain joins TRBV5-1 to TRBJ1-4, with 9 bases matching TRBD1. CDR1 is SGHRS and CDR2 is YFSETQ in the germline V gene. The junction had 9 bases not matched to a gene; V was cut back by 4 bases and J by 5 bases. This CDR3 region has 16 residues.

This clonotype was recorded at least ten times. The genes are TRBV2 and TRBJ2-1; D might be TRBD2 (5 bases). The V gene's germline CDR1 is SNHLY and CDR2 FYNNEI. V lost 6 bases to trimming and J lost 8 bases, with 20 bases between them. CDR3 length equals 15 residues. The CDR3 protein is CASSVGLGNVYEQFF. CDR3 bases: TGTGCCAGCAGCGTTGGACTGGGGAATGTGTATGAGCAGTTCTTC.